The present T cell receptor (beta chain) was sequenced within a study of shared clonotypes between healthy human individuals. Broader study findings: Sequencing depth was predicted to influence how clonotypes are shared among donors.

Worth noting for this clone: The target antigen is unknown.

V lost 1 base, J lost 1 base, and 10 bases lay in between. CDR1 is SQVTM and CDR2 is ANQGSEA in the germline V gene. The CDR3 is 14 amino acids. About 100 million PBMCs supplied genomic DNA for unsorted samples. Replicate PCRs for unsorted PBMC used 250 to 300 ng DNA (approximately 30,000 T cell genomes). Source study methods: Because ImmunoSEQ provided only junction sequences with no quality scores, the filtering differed. Sequenced by immunoSEQ multiplex PCR; TCRdb stores in-frame clones only, minus some. The DNA gave D and trimming, while V, J and clone size come from that table. The sample consists of fewer than 550,000 clones, over 60% of them appearing once.

Sequencing was carried out using PBMCs. This chain joins TRBV29-1 and TRBJ1-1, with no clear D. This sequence was found in a woman aged 35 to 49 in good health. Some clones in this sample may be carry-over from other donors' samples. The CDR3 coding sequence is TGCAGCGTTGAAGCCGGGGTGTGGAACACTGAAGCTTTCTTT. As protein: CSVEAGVWNTEAFF. The variable domain in full, completed from reference TRBV29-1 and TRBJ1-1, reads SAVISQKPSRDICQRGTSLTIQCQVDSQVTMMFWYRQQPGQSLTLIATANQGSEATYESGFVIDKFPISRPNLTFSTLTVSNMSPEDSSIYLCSVEAGVWNTEAFFGQGTRLTVV.